The TCR beta chain under discussion was sequenced for a study of cytomegalovirus exposure and HLA in healthy donors. In the study overall: The roughly 670 first-cohort repertoires shared a platform with the 120 validation repertoires, as reported in a later analysis.

The method was immunoSEQ multiplex PCR; TCRdb's version includes in-frame clones alone and lacks a portion of them. This table has more than 250,000 clones, less than 95% appearing once. As regards this clone: The antigen is unknown.

Study-level results: Confirmation in vitro established that a few CMV-associated chains were specific for CMV antigens. Some public TCRs appeared in many individuals, while most sequences were rare.

The specimen sequenced was PBMCs. The TCR originated in a woman in her 30s in good health and CMV-seronegative.

The CDR3: CASNLPEDTEAFF. CDR3 sequence (DNA): TGTGCCAGCAATCTCCCAGAGGACACTGAAGCTTTCTTT. J is TRBJ1-1 and V is TRBV2; unclear D gene. Germline V gives CDR1 SNHLY, CDR2 FYNNEI. The CDR3 spans 13 residues. V was cut by 7 bases and J by 3 bases, with 12 bases left in between. The full variable domain, with the rest looked up from reference TRBV2 and TRBJ1-1, is EPEVTQTPSHQVTQMGQEVILRCVPISNHLYFYWYRQILGQKVEFLVSFYNNEISEKSEIFDDQFSVERPDGSNFTLKIRSTKLEDSAMYFCASNLPEDTEAFFGQGTRLTVV.